Sequencing of this T cell receptor (beta chain) was carried out in a study of T cell responses to AZD1222 COVID-19 vaccine. As regards this clone: Antigen: not known.

Sequencing was performed with immunoSEQ multiplex PCR; in TCRdb, only in-frame clones are kept and a portion is missing. This table has 120,000 to 150,000 clones, under 95% appearing once. Germline assignment: CDR1 PRHDT and CDR2 FYEKMQ (reference sequence). V lost 1 base, J lost 3 bases, and 6 bases lay in between. This CDR3 comprises 13 residues. Study findings and constraints: Once two AZD1222 doses were given, Spike-specific TCR breadth and depth went up. Among the donors, most were white British and more were female, and clonal diversity was possibly underestimated. As reported, nearly half of all spike-specific TCRs target variant regions that are unmutated.

This specimen consisted of peripheral blood, obtained on day 0 of AZD1222 vaccination. This sequence joins TRBV13 and TRBJ2-5; no clear D. This TCR was sampled from an adult in good health. CDR3 loop: CASSLEAEETQYF. The CDR3, as DNA: TGTGCCAGCAGCTTAGAAGCAGAAGAGACCCAGTACTTC.